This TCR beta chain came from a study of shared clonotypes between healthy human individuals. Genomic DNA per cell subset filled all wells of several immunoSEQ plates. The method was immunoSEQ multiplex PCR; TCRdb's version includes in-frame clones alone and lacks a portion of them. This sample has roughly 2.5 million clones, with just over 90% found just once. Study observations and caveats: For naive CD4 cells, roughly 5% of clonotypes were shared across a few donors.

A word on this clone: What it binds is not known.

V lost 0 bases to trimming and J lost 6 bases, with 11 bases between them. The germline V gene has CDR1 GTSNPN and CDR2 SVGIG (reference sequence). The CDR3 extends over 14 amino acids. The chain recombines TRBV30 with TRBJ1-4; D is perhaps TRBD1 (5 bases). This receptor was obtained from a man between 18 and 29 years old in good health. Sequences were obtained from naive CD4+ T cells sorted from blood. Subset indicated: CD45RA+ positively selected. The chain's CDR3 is CAWSVPGLDEKLFF. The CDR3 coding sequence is TGTGCCTGGAGTGTACCAGGGTTGGATGAAAAACTGTTTTTT.